One sample yielded the 29 T cell receptor beta chains listed below, sequenced in a study of cytomegalovirus exposure and HLA in healthy donors. 13 Jbeta primers and 60 Vbeta primers were used for the PCR. This table comes from immunoSEQ multiplex PCR, and its TCRdb copy is limited to in-frame clones, with some not included. The table has about 110,000 clones, around three quarters seen once. Sequencing was done on a sample of PBMCs. Receptors were obtained from a woman in her forties or fifties in good health and CMV-seropositive.

The chain uses TRBV9 and TRBJ2-3, with D tentatively TRBD1 (6 bases). The V gene's germline CDR1 is SGDLS and CDR2 YYNGEE. Trimming removed 4 bases at V and 3 bases at J, with 18 bases between. The CDR3 totals 16 residues. The CDR3 spells CASSISQGSTTDTQYF. CDR3 bases: TGTGCCAGCAGCATCTCACAGGGCTCGACTACAGATACGCAGTATTTT.

This clone is a singleton in its sample. The rearrangement uses TRBV6-5 and TRBJ2-3; 7 bases fit TRBD1. CDR1 and CDR2 from the germline V gene are MNHEY and SVGAGI. The CDR3 covers 15 residues. The trim removed 2 bases at V and 5 bases at J, leaving 7 bases unmatched. The chain's CDR3 is CASSYRQGARDTQYF. In DNA, the CDR3 is TGTGCCAGCAGTTACAGACAGGGCGCCCGAGATACGCAGTATTTT.

To note about this clone: At one end, the junction sequence differs from germline, possibly due to a read error. The chain is built from TRBV2 and TRBJ2-3; 9 nucleotides line up with TRBD1. The CDR3 loop spans 13 amino acids. CDR1 is SNHLY, CDR2 FYNNEI, per germline. CDR3 coding DNA: TGTGCCAGCAATGAACAGGGGGCGGATACGCAGTATTTT. Its translation is CASNEQGADTQYF.

This clone was seen only a few times. This chain connects TRBV7-9 to TRBJ2-5; 7 bases line up with TRBD1. The CDR3 covers 13 residues. Germline lookup yields CDR1 SEHNR and CDR2 FQNEAQ (reference sequence). After removal of 4 bases from V and 5 bases from J, the junction contained 4 bases not matched to a gene. As DNA, the CDR3 is TGTGCCAGCAGCTCCAGGGGGTATGAGACCCAGTACTTC. This codes for CASSSRGYETQYF.

The V gene is TRBV4-3, the J gene TRBJ1-1; D is uncertain. Between the trimmed V and J ends, which lost 0 bases and 5 bases, there was a span of 7 bases. The CDR3 loop spans 13 amino acids. Germline-derived CDR1 and CDR2 are LGHNA and YSLEER. The CDR3 is CASSQEEDTEAFF. The CDR3 DNA is TGCGCCAGCAGCCAAGAGGAGGATACTGAAGCTTTCTTT.

This clone has a single count. The chain carries TRBV12-5 and TRBJ1-3; perhaps TRBD1 as D (5 bases). The CDR3 is made up of 18 amino acids. V lost 0 bases and J lost 1, with 16 bases in between. From germline, CDR1 is LGHNT and CDR2 FRNRAP. The chain's CDR3 is CASGLVQSGRASGNTIYF. Written as DNA, the CDR3 is TGTGCTAGTGGTTTGGTACAGTCAGGCAGGGCGTCTGGAAACACCATATATTTT.

This clone was counted only a few times. The chain recombines TRBV27 with TRBJ2-7, with TRBD1 identical over 7 bases. Germline V gives CDR1 MNHEY, CDR2 SMNVEV (reference sequence). The CDR3 is 16 amino acids. The V segment lost 0 bases and the J segment 2 bases; nucleotides outside the gene matches: 7. CDR3 DNA sequence: TGTGCCAGCAGTTTATCTCCGACAGGGATCCCCTACGAGCAGTACTTC. Amino acid sequence: CASSLSPTGIPYEQYF.

This chain connects TRBV5-1 to TRBJ2-7, with 9 bases identical to TRBD1. V was pared by 3 bases and J by 4 bases, with 5 bases of the junction left unmatched. From germline, CDR1 is SGHRS and CDR2 YFSETQ. The CDR3 has 14 residues. The CDR3 region is CASSSGTGMYEQYF. CDR3 DNA: TGCGCCAGCAGCTCCGGGACAGGGATGTACGAGCAGTACTTC. The full variable domain, its missing parts supplied by reference TRBV5-1 and TRBJ2-7, is KAGVTQTPRYLIKTRGQQVTLSCSPISGHRSVSWYQQTPGQGLQFLFEYFSETQRNKGNFPGRFSGRQFSNSRSEMNVSTLELGDSALYLCASSSGTGMYEQYFGPGTRLTVT.

This clone has just a few counts. V usage is TRBV29-1 and J usage is TRBJ1-1; 7 positions match TRBD1. V trimming: 7 bases; J trimming: 2 bases; junction bases outside the gene matches: 4. There are 12 residues in the CDR3. The germline V gene has CDR1 SQVTM and CDR2 ANQGSEA. CDR3 nucleotide sequence: TGCAGCGGCAGACAGGGCAACACTGAAGCTTTCTTT. It yields the protein CSGRQGNTEAFF.

The J gene is TRBJ1-4, the V gene TRBV9; D gene ambiguous. Germline values: CDR1 SGDLS, CDR2 YYNGEE. This CDR3 has 14 residues. The germline V and J ends were trimmed by 4 bases and 3 bases, with 10 bases remaining between them. CDR3 sequence: CASSIGVANEKLFF. Here the CDR3 DNA reads TGTGCCAGCAGCATCGGGGTGGCTAATGAAAAACTGTTTTTT.

J is TRBJ1-1 and V is TRBV5-1, with 7 positions matching TRBD1. Germline assignment: CDR1 SGHRS and CDR2 YFSETQ. V lost 2 bases and J lost 3; bases outside the gene matches: 4. This CDR3 contains 14 residues. Written as DNA, the CDR3 is TGCGCCAGCAGCTTAACAGGGGTGGACACTGAAGCTTTCTTT. Residues: CASSLTGVDTEAFF.

The gene calls are TRBV27 and TRBJ2-1; 8 bases map to TRBD2. The V gene's germline CDR1 is MNHEY and CDR2 SMNVEV (reference sequence). Trimming cost V 8 bases and J 7 bases; bases outside gene matches: 16. The CDR3 runs 16 residues. CDR3 sequence reads: CASLSAPASGWNEQFF. The CDR3, as DNA: TGTGCCAGCCTTTCCGCCCCGGCTAGCGGGTGGAATGAGCAGTTCTTC.

The rearrangement uses TRBV2 and TRBJ1-4; D not certain. This CDR3 has 18 amino acids. CDR1 is SNHLY and CDR2 is FYNNEI in the germline V gene. V was cut by 2 bases and J by 4 bases, with 20 bases left in between. This CDR3 reads CASSEYGVGGVFNEKLFF. In DNA form, the CDR3 reads TGTGCCAGCAGTGAATATGGGGTCGGAGGAGTCTTTAATGAAAAACTGTTTTTT.

V and J are TRBV7-9 and TRBJ2-1; D call uncertain. Germline CDR1 reads SEHNR; CDR2 reads FQNEAQ (reference sequence). Between the trimmed V and J ends, which lost 4 bases and 3 bases, there was a span of 10 bases. The CDR3 contains 14 residues. In DNA, the CDR3 is TGTGCCAGCAGCTCCCGTGGCAGCTACAATGAGCAGTTCTTC. Translating gives CASSSRGSYNEQFF.

This clone was counted only a few times. V and J are TRBV6-5 and TRBJ2-7; TRBD1 aligns across 9 bases. V gave up 4 bases and J gave up 6 bases; unmatched junction bases: 10. Germline assignment: CDR1 MNHEY and CDR2 SVGAGI. CDR3 length: 15 residues. The CDR3 coding sequence is TGTGCCAGCAGTTCGTACCCCGGGACAGGGACCGAGCAGTACTTC. It yields the protein CASSSYPGTGTEQYF.

This clone came up once. The chain couples TRBV5-1 to TRBJ2-3, with TRBD2 matching 9 bases. Germline V lookup: CDR1 SGHRS, CDR2 YFSETQ. J was trimmed by 5 bases and V by 1 base; bases with no gene match: 2. The CDR3 sequence is 14 residues long. The CDR3 region is CASSLIAGEDTQYF. Here the CDR3 DNA reads TGCGCCAGCAGCTTGATAGCGGGAGAAGATACGCAGTATTTT.

This clone showed up just a few times. This chain connects TRBV19 to TRBJ1-5; D is uncertain. The V end was cut by 1 base, the J end by 1 base, with 8 bases between. Germline CDR1 reads LNHDA; CDR2 reads SQIVND (reference sequence). This CDR3 has 15 residues. As DNA, the CDR3 is TGTGCCAGTAGTATAGTCGTTGAGAGCAATCAGCCCCAGCATTTT. Translating gives CASSIVVESNQPQHF.

CDR3 nucleotide sequence: TGTGCCAGCAGCGGGACTAGCGGGAAGCAGTTCTTC. Translating gives CASSGTSGKQFF. V and J are TRBV9 and TRBJ2-1; the match to TRBD2 covers 12 bases. Germline V gene lookup returns CDR1 SGDLS and CDR2 YYNGEE. This CDR3 spans 12 amino acids. V shed 3 bases, J shed 11 bases, and the junction held 0 bases outside the gene matches.

The chain recombines TRBV7-8 with TRBJ2-3, with TRBD2 matching 7 bases. In germline, CDR1 is SGHVS, CDR2 FQNEAQ. V shed 1 base, J shed 5 bases, and the junction held 12 bases outside the gene matches. The CDR3 has 17 residues. DNA of the CDR3: TGTGCCAGCAGCTTAGTTTTCCGTGGGACTAATGTAGATACGCAGTATTTT. Translation gives CASSLVFRGTNVDTQYF.

The V gene is TRBV5-4, the J gene TRBJ2-7, with 10 bases identical to TRBD2. CDR1 is SGHNT, CDR2 YYREEE, per germline (reference sequence). V dropped 4 bases and J dropped 0; count of bases not matched to a gene: 4. The CDR3 contains 15 residues. In DNA form, the CDR3 reads TGTGCCAGCAGCCTTAGCGGGAGGAGCTCCTACGAGCAGTACTTC. Amino acid sequence: CASSLSGRSSYEQYF.

This clone was seen more than once but under ten times. The genes are TRBV12-5 and TRBJ1-1; D gene ambiguous. V was shortened by 8 bases and J by 1 base, with 17 bases between the two germline ends. The length of the CDR3 is 15 residues. The germline V gene has CDR1 LGHNT and CDR2 FRNRAP. The CDR3 loop reads CASTVWQASNTEAFF. The CDR3 nucleotides read TGTGCTAGTACGGTGTGGCAGGCTTCGAACACTGAAGCTTTCTTT.

The rearrangement links TRBV6-4 to TRBJ1-1; D may be TRBD1 (6 bases). V was trimmed by 6 bases and J by 4 bases, leaving 18 bases between them. The germline V gene has CDR1 MRHNA and CDR2 SNTAGT. This CDR3 comprises 15 residues. The DNA of the CDR3 is TGTGCCAGCAGCCCCCAGGCGGGGGCGAGCACTGAAGCTTTCTTT. It yields the protein CASSPQAGASTEAFF.

The gene calls are TRBV18 and TRBJ1-5; D not resolved. With 2 bases removed from V and 6 bases from J, the gap between germline ends came to 11 bases. Per the germline V gene, CDR1 is KGHSH and CDR2 is LQKENI. The CDR3 has 14 residues. The CDR3 DNA sequence: TGTGCCAGCTCACCAGACGGGAGCGGTCAGCCCCAGCATTTT. Translated: CASSPDGSGQPQHF.

This clone was seen once. The chain is built from TRBV5-1 and TRBJ2-2, with a possible D match to TRBD1 (6 bases). Trimming stripped 4 bases from V and 2 bases from J, with 12 bases between. The germline V gene has CDR1 SGHRS and CDR2 YFSETQ. The CDR3 is made up of 15 amino acids. For the CDR3, the DNA is TGCGCCAGCAGCCCCAGGACAGCCAACACCGGGGAGCTGTTTTTT. The encoded protein is CASSPRTANTGELFF.

J is TRBJ1-2 and V is TRBV12-5; TRBD1 matches 10 bases. V shed 6 bases, J shed 4 bases, and the junction held 8 bases outside the gene matches. Looked up from germline, CDR1 is LGHNT and CDR2 is FRNRAP. This CDR3 spans 15 amino acids. This chain's CDR3 is CASGPIGTGVYGYTF. CDR3 nucleotides: TGTGCTAGTGGCCCCATTGGGACAGGGGTCTATGGCTACACCTTC. The full variable domain, rest sourced from reference TRBV12-5 and TRBJ1-2, is DARVTQTPRHKVTEMGQEVTMRCQPILGHNTVFWYRQTMMQGLELLAYFRNRAPLDDSGMPKDRFSAEMPDATLATLKIQPSEPRDSAVYFCASGPIGTGVYGYTFGSGTRLTVV.

The rearrangement links TRBV21-1 to TRBJ2-3; the table's D call, TRBD2, was not checked against the DNA. TRBV21-1 corresponds to a pseudogene. The CDR3 covers 21 residues. CDR3 DNA: TGTGCCAGCAGCAAAGCGGGGGGACTAGCGGGACCCGGGGGGAGGTCAGATACGCAGTATTTT. This translates into CASSKAGGLAGPGGRSDTQYF.

The V and J genes are TRBV2 and TRBJ2-6; 7 bases agree with TRBD1. The junction had 5 bases not matched to a gene; V was cut back by 6 bases and J by 0 bases. Germline-derived CDR1 and CDR2 are SNHLY and FYNNEI. The CDR3 runs to 16 residues. As DNA, the CDR3 is TGTGCCAGCAGACCCAACAGGGGCTCTGGGGCCAACGTCCTGACTTTC. Protein: CASRPNRGSGANVLTF.

The gene calls are TRBV7-3 and TRBJ1-1, with a weak D call TRBD1 (6 bases). Germline assignment: CDR1 SGHTA and CDR2 FQGTGA. CDR3 size: 14 residues. V lost 3 bases and J lost 1, with 9 bases in between. CDR3 sequence (DNA): TGTGCCAGCAGCTTTACAGGGCCGAACACTGAAGCTTTCTTT. The encoded protein is CASSFTGPNTEAFF.

The J gene is TRBJ2-1, the V gene TRBV4-3, with 11 bases lining up with TRBD1. V lost 3 bases and J lost 7; bases outside the gene matches: 2. The CDR3 has 14 residues. Germline values: CDR1 LGHNA, CDR2 YSLEER. CDR3 bases: TGCGCCAGCAGCCAGGGGACAGGGGGGAATGAGCAGTTCTTC. It translates to CASSQGTGGNEQFF.